The 18 T cell receptor beta chains below come from one sample, sequenced in a study of T cells in Graves' hyperthyroidism and ophthalmopathy. TCR beta CDR3 sequences were amplified from RNA transcripts. TCR CDR3 regions were first amplified by RT-PCR with HTBI primers. TCRdb re-analysed the multiplex PCR reads in MiXCR, keeping a single row per CDR3 protein. The table includes some 600,000 distinct CDR3 sequences, about 15% detected once. Sequencing was done on a sample of blood. The receptor set was obtained from a woman aged 25 to 45 with Graves' hyperthyroidism that later progressed to Graves' ophthalmopathy.

In this sample, this clonotype turned up a few times. V and J are TRBV3-1 and TRBJ2-7, with 10 bases lining up with TRBD2. CDR1 is LGHDT, CDR2 YNNKEL, per germline (reference sequence). This CDR3 comprises 15 residues. After removal of 8 bases from V and 0 bases from J, the junction contained 7 bases not matched to a gene. This CDR3 is CASALAGDNSYEQYF. The CDR3 region has the DNA TGTGCCAGCGCTCTAGCGGGAGATAACTCCTACGAGCAGTACTTC.

The J gene is TRBJ2-2, the V gene TRBV6-1, with D perhaps matching TRBD1 (5 bases). Trimming shortened V by 6 bases and J by 5 bases, and 16 bases separated the two germline ends. CDR3 length equals 15 residues. Germline values: CDR1 MNHNS, CDR2 SASEGT. This CDR3 is CASRYYTGGTGELFF. CDR3 bases: TGTGCCAGCAGATACTATACAGGTGGAACCGGGGAGCTGTTTTTT.

This clonotype was seen ten or more times. The chain is built from TRBV19 and TRBJ1-6, with D possibly TRBD1 on 6 matching bases. CDR3 length: 16 residues. Germline values: CDR1 LNHDA, CDR2 SQIVND (reference sequence). Trimming removed 7 bases at V and 7 bases at J, with 20 bases between. CDR3 DNA sequence: TGTGCCAGTACCTCATCGGCCGGGACACAGAATTCACCCCTCCACTTT. Translating gives CASTSSAGTQNSPLHF.

This clonotype was seen ten or more times. The gene calls are TRBV20-1 and TRBJ1-5, with TRBD1 matching over 7 bases. V shed 6 bases and J 5 bases; nucleotides not matched to a gene: 7. Germline V gives CDR1 DFQATT, CDR2 SNEGSKA (reference sequence). The CDR3 contains 13 residues. This CDR3 is CSATAQGDQPQHF. Here the CDR3 DNA reads TGCAGTGCCACCGCCCAGGGGGATCAGCCCCAGCATTTT.

This clonotype was counted ten times or more. CDR3 protein: CASSPSSAKNIQYF. The DNA of the CDR3 is TGTGCCAGCAGTCCATCTTCGGCCAAAAACATTCAGTACTTC. The chain joins TRBV28 to TRBJ2-4; D is undetermined. This CDR3 is 14 amino acids long. Trimming removed 5 bases at V and 1 base at J, with 9 bases between. The V gene's germline CDR1 is MDHEN and CDR2 SYDVKM.

A few counts support this clonotype. The CDR3 reads CASRQGISTDTQYF. In DNA form, the CDR3 reads TGTGCCAGCAGACAGGGAATCAGCACAGATACGCAGTATTTT. V usage is TRBV25-1 and J usage is TRBJ2-3, with TRBD1 as a possible D gene (6 bases). The germline V gene encodes CDR1 MGHDK and CDR2 SYGVNS. The CDR3 spans 14 residues. V gave up 6 bases and J gave up 0 bases, with 10 bases separating them.

This clonotype was recorded only once. CDR3 in DNA: TGTGCCAGCAGTGTGGGGGATTTGGGGTTTGAAAAACTGTTTTTT. As protein: CASSVGDLGFEKLFF. The J gene is TRBJ1-4, the V gene TRBV2, with D tentatively TRBD1 (5 bases). From germline, CDR1 is SNHLY and CDR2 FYNNEI. V was clipped by 4 bases and J by 7 bases, with 16 bases between them. There are 15 residues in the CDR3. The variable domain in full, with the rest retrieved from reference TRBV2 and TRBJ1-4, is EPEVTQTPSHQVTQMGQEVILRCVPISNHLYFYWYRQILGQKVEFLVSFYNNEISEKSEIFDDQFSVERPDGSNFTLKIRSTKLEDSAMYFCASSVGDLGFEKLFFGSGTQLSVL.

Many counts were recorded for this clonotype. V gene TRBV12-3 or TRBV12-4 combines with J gene TRBJ2-1; possible D gene TRBD2, 6 bases. V dropped 5 bases and J dropped 0 bases, with 11 bases sitting between them. The CDR3 sequence is 15 residues long. This chain's CDR3 is CASSPEGYSYNEQFF. CDR3 coding DNA: TGTGCCAGCAGTCCGGAGGGGTACTCCTACAATGAGCAGTTCTTC.

The rearrangement links TRBV6-1 to TRBJ1-5; TRBD1 is a possible D gene (5 bases). Germline CDR1 and CDR2: MNHNS and SASEGT. This CDR3 has 13 residues. The CDR3 DNA reads TGTACATCAGGGTCAGCGCTCAATCAGCCCCAGCATTTT. Translated: CTSGSALNQPQHF.

This clonotype was seen repeatedly, ten times or more. The rearrangement uses TRBV19 and TRBJ1-1; D not resolved. Trimming pared 7 bases from V and 0 bases from J, leaving 9 bases between. Looked up from germline, CDR1 is LNHDA and CDR2 is SQIVND (reference sequence). The CDR3 runs to 13 residues. This CDR3 is CASNSLMNTEAFF. As DNA, the CDR3 is TGTGCCAGTAACTCATTGATGAACACTGAAGCTTTCTTT.

This clonotype was observed at least ten times. The chain is built from TRBV6-1 and TRBJ1-1; 8 bases agree with TRBD1. CDR1 is MNHNS, CDR2 SASEGT, per germline. The CDR3 loop spans 15 amino acids. The trim removed 4 bases at V and 3 bases at J, leaving 7 bases unmatched. This CDR3 reads CASSAGTGDYTEAFF. The CDR3 DNA sequence: TGTGCCAGCAGTGCTGGGACAGGAGATTACACTGAAGCTTTCTTT.

The chain has TRBV29-1 and TRBJ2-7; weak D call: TRBD2 (5 bases). CDR3 size: 17 residues. The germline CDR1 and CDR2 sequences are SQVTM and ANQGSEA. Deletions cut 5 bases from V and 4 bases from J, with 27 bases between. The CDR3 loop reads CSVYKSDGDGWAYEQYF. The CDR3 DNA follows: TGCAGCGTTTATAAGTCTGACGGGGATGGTTGGGCGTACGAGCAGTACTTC.

This clonotype was observed a handful of times. The chain is built from TRBV18 and TRBJ2-7; D unresolved. Trimming removed 4 bases at V and 5 bases at J, with 15 bases between. Germline values: CDR1 KGHSH, CDR2 LQKENI. The CDR3 spans 14 residues. The DNA for the CDR3 is TGTGCCAGCTCACACAAACGGTACGGCGACGAGCAGTACTTC. This encodes CASSHKRYGDEQYF.

V gene TRBV5-8 combines with J gene TRBJ1-1; D is uncertain. Germline CDR1 and CDR2: SGHTS and YDEGEE. The germline V and J ends were trimmed by 0 bases and 0 bases, with 21 bases remaining between them. This CDR3 has 19 residues. This chain's CDR3 is CASSLALFGSHIMNTEAFF. The CDR3 nucleotides read TGTGCCAGCAGCTTGGCTTTGTTTGGCAGCCACATTATGAACACTGAAGCTTTCTTT.

The chain has TRBV28 and TRBJ1-2; unclear D gene. This CDR3 is built from 13 residues. V was shortened by 4 bases and J by 7 bases, with 13 bases between the two germline ends. Germline values: CDR1 MDHEN, CDR2 SYDVKM. The CDR3 spells CASSWPGLGGYTF. The DNA for the CDR3 is TGTGCCAGCAGTTGGCCCGGGCTCGGTGGCTACACCTTC.

With regard to this clonotype: This may be a read error, as it is one base from a much larger clone. The J gene is TRBJ2-3, the V gene TRBV7-2, with D perhaps assigned TRBD1 or TRBD2 (7 bases each). The CDR3 is 16 residues long. Germline assignment: CDR1 SGHTA and CDR2 FQGNSA. CDR3 sequence (DNA): TGTGCCAGCAGCAAAGGGGTGGGAGGGGGCACAGATATGCAGTATTTT. Its translation is CASSKGVGGGTDMQYF.

The table lists this clonotype with many counts. The CDR3 spells CATSYLTEQFF. The CDR3 nucleotides are TGTGCCACCAGTTACCTCACTGAGCAGTTCTTC. This chain links TRBV24-1 with TRBJ2-1, with unresolved D. Germline V gene lookup returns CDR1 KGHDR and CDR2 SFDVKD. This CDR3 region has 11 residues. The ends were cut back, 6 bases at V and 9 bases at J, with 8 bases in the middle.

This clonotype was seen a handful of times. The chain recombines TRBV5-4 with TRBJ2-7; TRBD1 is a possible D gene (6 bases). The V and J ends lost 1 base and 5 bases respectively, with 16 bases between them. In germline, CDR1 is SGHNT, CDR2 YYREEE (reference sequence). The CDR3 covers 15 residues. The CDR3 spells CASSLYSGARDEQYF. In DNA, the CDR3 is TGTGCCAGCAGCTTGTATTCAGGGGCGCGCGACGAGCAGTACTTC.